The 11 T cell receptor beta chains below were found in one sample sequenced in a study of identical twins. TCRdb redid the calling of the 5' RACE reads with MiXCR, one entry per CDR3 protein. In the table there are 700,000 or so distinct CDR3 sequences, roughly 8% of which are singletons. These data were also filed under a second study, of yellow fever vaccine responses in identical twins.

Sequenced sample: PBMCs. These receptor sequences come from a woman aged 18-29 years in good health.

This clonotype was counted between two and nine times. The J gene is TRBJ2-1, the V gene TRBV6-2 or TRBV6-3, with D hard to call. Trimming took 5 bases from V and 5 from J, leaving 10 bases between them. Germline V gene sequence: CDR1 MNHEY, CDR2 SVGEGT. There are 13 residues in the CDR3. CDR3 coding DNA: TGTGCCAGCAGTCAAGACTTTAACAATGAGCAGTTCTTC. Translating it yields CASSQDFNNEQFF.

This clonotype has only a few counts. The genes are TRBV15 and TRBJ2-3, with 9 bases fitting TRBD1. The CDR3 runs to 15 residues. Germline CDR1 is LNHNV and CDR2 is YYDKDF (reference sequence). The J segment lost 8 bases and the V segment lost 0 bases, leaving 6 bases of the junction unmatched. The CDR3 loop is CATSREGQGMGTQYF. The CDR3 bases are TGTGCCACCAGCAGAGAAGGACAGGGGATGGGTACGCAGTATTTT.

This CDR3 is CASSPGTSGGAYNEQFF. The CDR3 DNA reads TGTGCCAGCAGTCCGGGGACTAGCGGGGGGGCCTACAATGAGCAGTTCTTC. This chain uses TRBV12-3 or TRBV12-4 with TRBJ2-1; TRBD2 matches at 16 bases. With V trimmed by 5 bases and J by 2 bases, 3 bases remained unmatched. The CDR3 has 17 residues.

This clonotype was recorded at least ten times. The V gene is TRBV20-1, the J gene TRBJ1-2; D remains ambiguous. Germline V gene data show CDR1 as DFQATT and CDR2 as SNEGSKA (reference sequence). V lost 3 bases, J lost 5 bases, and 16 bases lay in between. The CDR3 has 14 amino acids. The chain's CDR3 is CSASATGRPYGYTF. In DNA, the CDR3 is TGCAGTGCTAGTGCGACGGGCCGTCCGTATGGCTACACCTTC.

This chain uses TRBV10-3 with TRBJ1-6; 7 bases map to TRBD1. Losses at the gene ends were 0 bases for V and 7 bases for J; bases not matched to a gene: 6. Per the germline V gene, CDR1 is ENHRY and CDR2 is SYGVKD. The CDR3 length is 16 residues. The DNA of the CDR3 is TGTGCCATCAGTGAGTCAACGGGACAGTTCAATTCACCCCTCCACTTT. Its translation: CAISESTGQFNSPLHF.

The rearrangement links TRBV5-1 to TRBJ2-5; no clear D gene. This CDR3 contains 13 residues. Germline values: CDR1 SGHRS, CDR2 YFSETQ. V was pared by 1 base and J by 2 bases, with 6 bases between. CDR3 region: CASSLKPQETQYF. The CDR3 nucleotides read TGCGCCAGCAGCTTGAAGCCGCAAGAGACCCAGTACTTC. Drawing the rest from reference TRBV5-1 and TRBJ2-5, the complete variable domain is KAGVTQTPRYLIKTRGQQVTLSCSPISGHRSVSWYQQTPGQGLQFLFEYFSETQRNKGNFPGRFSGRQFSNSRSEMNVSTLELGDSALYLCASSLKPQETQYFGPGTRLLVL.

Regarding this clonotype: A much larger clonotype is one base distant, so this may be a read error. The V gene is TRBV11-2, the J gene TRBJ2-1, with 10 bases lining up with TRBD1. Trimming cost V 5 bases and J 5 bases; bases outside gene matches: 9. The CDR3 spans 16 residues. In germline, CDR1 is SGHAT, CDR2 FQNNGV. CDR3 residues: CASSPKGDRGHNEQFF. The CDR3 nucleotides read TGTGCCAGCAGCCCGAAGGGGGACAGGGGTCACAATGAGCAGTTCTTC.

On this clonotype itself: Compared with germline, one end of the junction differs, possibly owing to a read error. The chain is built from TRBV5-5 and TRBJ2-3; D remains unclear. Germline V gives CDR1 SGHKS, CDR2 YYEKEE (reference sequence). The CDR3 covers 17 residues. The CDR3 coding sequence is TGTGCCAGCACCGCCGGTAGGCCGTTAATCCGCCGGTTTGAGAGGAATTTT. Residues: CASTAGRPLIRRFERNF.

V usage is TRBV5-1 and J usage is TRBJ2-7, with TRBD2 matching over 10 bases. Germline V gene lookup returns CDR1 SGHRS and CDR2 YFSETQ. The V segment lost 8 bases and the J segment 3 bases; nucleotides outside the gene matches: 11. The CDR3 runs to 15 residues. CDR3 coding DNA: TGCGCCAGTACTCTCACCGGGACTAGCGTCTACGAGCAGTACTTC. Encoded protein: CASTLTGTSVYEQYF.

Many counts were recorded for this clonotype. V usage is TRBV5-1 and J usage is TRBJ2-1; 8 bases line up with TRBD2. The CDR3 is 15 residues long. The trim removed 4 bases at V and 6 bases at J, leaving 9 bases unmatched. Germline CDR1 reads SGHRS; CDR2 reads YFSETQ. CDR3 DNA: TGCGCCAGCAGCCCGATAGCGGGACTGGCCAATGAGCAGTTCTTC. Its protein is CASSPIAGLANEQFF.

The chain has TRBV27 and TRBJ1-2, with 8 positions matching TRBD1. Germline lookup yields CDR1 MNHEY and CDR2 SMNVEV (reference sequence). Losses at the gene ends were 3 bases for V and 7 bases for J; bases not matched to a gene: 4. The CDR3 contains 13 residues. The CDR3 sequence is CASSFGDRGGYTF. The DNA of the CDR3 is TGTGCCAGCAGTTTTGGAGACAGGGGTGGCTACACCTTC.